A selection of T cell receptor beta chains follows, all from one sample in a study of T cells after yellow fever vaccination. TCRdb analysed the 5' RACE reads with MiXCR anew, one entry per CDR3 protein. Of under 400,000 distinct CDR3 sequences in the sample, around 10% were seen once. This sample comprised PBMCs, obtained on the day of the first yellow fever vaccination. The origin of the receptors is a man aged 18 to 29 who received the YFV17D yellow fever vaccine. Both conserved end residues are part of each CDR3. The order of the fields is clone size, V gene, D gene, J gene, CDR3 DNA, CDR3 protein. The D gene is left open where the match is weak. The size entry is marked missing in some rows and otherwise reads once, few, many or a size class.

few	TRBV4-2	NA	TRBJ2-3	TGTGCCAGCAGCCAAGATGGGCCGGGTAGGGGCACAGATACGCAGTATTTT	CASSQDGPGRGTDTQYF
NA	TRBV20-1	TRBD1	TRBJ2-1	TGCAGTGCTAGACCGAGGACAGGATTTTACAATGAGCAGTTCTTC	CSARPRTGFYNEQFF
NA	TRBV3-1	NA	TRBJ1-5	TGTGCCAGCAGCCAAGGGGGAGGAGGGAGGCCCCAGCATTTT	CASSQGGGGRPQHF
NA	TRBV7-9	NA	TRBJ2-1	TGTGCCAGCAGCGTGACGATGGGGGCGCCGAACAATGAGCAGTTCTTC	CASSVTMGAPNNEQFF
few	TRBV6-2/TRBV6-3	TRBD1	TRBJ1-2	TGTGCCAGCAACACCGGGACAGGGTACTATGGCTACACCTTC	CASNTGTGYYGYTF
few	TRBV27	TRBD2	TRBJ2-3	TGTGCCAGCTGGCCCCGGAGGCGGGGGGTTACAGATACGCAGTATTTT	CASWPRRRGVTDTQYF
NA	TRBV4-3	NA	TRBJ2-4	TGCGCCAGCAGCCAAGACCCTAGCCCACTAGCCAAAAACATTCAGTACTTC	CASSQDPSPLAKNIQYF
few	TRBV7-2	TRBD1	TRBJ1-5	TGTGCCAGCAGCTCGACAGGGCCATTCCAGCCCCAGCATTTT	CASSSTGPFQPQHF
few	TRBV15	NA	TRBJ2-3	TGTGCCACCAGCGGAGACTTAAACACAGATACGCAGTATTTT	CATSGDLNTDTQYF
few	TRBV20-1	NA	TRBJ2-7	TGCAGTGCTAATGTTAGGACCTACGAGCAGTACTTC	CSANVRTYEQYF
few	TRBV7-3	NA	TRBJ1-5	TGTGCCAGCAGCTCCGAGGGGGGTCAGCCCCAGCATTTT	CASSSEGGQPQHF
NA	TRBV5-4	TRBD1	TRBJ2-5	TGTGCCAGCAGCTTGGCTGGGACAGGGAGGATGACCCAGTACTTC	CASSLAGTGRMTQYF
once	TRBV19	NA	TRBJ2-7	TGTGCCAGTAGCCCCGCGATTAGCTCCTACGAGCAGTACTTC	CASSPAISSYEQYF
many	TRBV5-5	TRBD1	TRBJ1-1	TGTGCCAGCAGCTTGCGACAGGGGGCGTCCACTGAAGCTTTCTTT	CASSLRQGASTEAFF
few	TRBV7-2	NA	TRBJ2-1	TGTGCCAGCAGCCCCCTAGGGGTTGGTGAGCAGTTCTTC	CASSPLGVGEQFF
NA	TRBV24-1	NA	TRBJ2-6	TGTGCCACCAGTGATCCAGGGACTGGGGCCAACGTCCTGACTTTC	CATSDPGTGANVLTF
NA	TRBV20-1	TRBD1	TRBJ1-5	TGCAGCTATGCCGGCGGGACAGGGGGTAAGCCCCAGCATTTT	CSYAGGTGGKPQHF
many	TRBV10-2	TRBD2	TRBJ2-7	TGCGCCAGCGGGAGGGGAGCCTACGAGCAGTACTTC	CASGRGAYEQYF
few	TRBV12-3/TRBV12-4	TRBD2	TRBJ2-1	TGTGCCAACCCGGGACTAGCTTACAATGAGCAGTTCTTC	CANPGLAYNEQFF
few	TRBV3-1	NA	TRBJ1-2	TGTGCCAGCAGCCACTATTTGGGACCAAGCTCAGTGGTCTACACCTTC	CASSHYLGPSSVVYTF
NA	TRBV7-6	NA	TRBJ1-2	TGTGCCAGCAGCTTAGGGGCGGGCGGTTATGGCTACACCTTC	CASSLGAGGYGYTF
few	TRBV12-3/TRBV12-4	NA	TRBJ2-7	TGTGCCAGCAATCTCTCGCCATCGACCCCCTACGAGCAGTACTTC	CASNLSPSTPYEQYF
NA	TRBV7-9	NA	TRBJ2-3	TGTGCCAGCAGGTTAGAGGCAGGGGCAGATACGCAGTATTTT	CASRLEAGADTQYF
few	TRBV3-1	TRBD1	TRBJ2-3	TGTGCCAGCAGGAACCCAGGGGGCTCAGCAGATACGCAGTATTTT	CASRNPGGSADTQYF
few	TRBV6-2/TRBV6-3	NA	TRBJ1-5	TGTGCCAGCACTCATCGGGTCCAAGGGGCCCAGCATTTT	CASTHRVQGAQHF
few	TRBV24-1	NA	TRBJ1-1	TGTGCCACCAGTGACCTGAACACTGAAGCTTTCTTT	CATSDLNTEAFF
NA	TRBV5-1	NA	TRBJ2-6	TGCGCCAGCAGCCCCCCGGGGACCGGGGCCAACGTCCTGACTTTC	CASSPPGTGANVLTF
few	TRBV7-9	NA	TRBJ1-1	TGTGCCAGCAGCGAGTATCGAGCTTTCTTT	CASSEYRAFF
NA	TRBV7-3	TRBD2	TRBJ2-3	TGTGCCAGCAGCATACGCGGGGGGCCAGATACGCAGTATTTT	CASSIRGGPDTQYF
few	TRBV5-1	NA	TRBJ1-1	TGCGCCAGCAGCTTCGGGGGGGGCGGAAACACTGAAGCTTTCTTT	CASSFGGGGNTEAFF
NA	TRBV5-1	NA	TRBJ2-7	TGCGCCAGCAGCCTGAGGGAGCGCGAGGGCTACGAGCAGTACTTC	CASSLREREGYEQYF
NA	TRBV5-1	TRBD1	TRBJ1-4	TGCGCCAGCAGCCCTCGACAGGGCGAGGGTGAAAAACTGTTTTTT	CASSPRQGEGEKLFF
NA	TRBV7-8	NA	TRBJ1-4	TGTGCCAGCAGCTTCCGTTCTAATGAAAAACTGTTTTTT	CASSFRSNEKLFF
many	TRBV20-1	TRBD2	TRBJ2-5	TGCAGTGCTAGAGATCTCTTTCGGGGGGGCCAAGAGACCCAGTACTTC	CSARDLFRGGQETQYF